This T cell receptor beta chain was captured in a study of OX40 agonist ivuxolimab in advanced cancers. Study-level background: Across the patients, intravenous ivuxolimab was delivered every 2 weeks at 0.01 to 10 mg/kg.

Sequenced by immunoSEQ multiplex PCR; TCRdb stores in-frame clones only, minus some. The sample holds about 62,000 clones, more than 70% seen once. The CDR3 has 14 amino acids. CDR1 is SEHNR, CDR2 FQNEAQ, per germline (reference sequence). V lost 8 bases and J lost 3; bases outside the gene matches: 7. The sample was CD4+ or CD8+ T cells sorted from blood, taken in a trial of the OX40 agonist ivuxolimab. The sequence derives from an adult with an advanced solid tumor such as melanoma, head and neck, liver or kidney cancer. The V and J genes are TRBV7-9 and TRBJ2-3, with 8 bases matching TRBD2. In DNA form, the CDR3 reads TGTGCCAGCGCCTTGCGGGGGGCAACAGATACGCAGTATTTT. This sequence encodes CASALRGATDTQYF.